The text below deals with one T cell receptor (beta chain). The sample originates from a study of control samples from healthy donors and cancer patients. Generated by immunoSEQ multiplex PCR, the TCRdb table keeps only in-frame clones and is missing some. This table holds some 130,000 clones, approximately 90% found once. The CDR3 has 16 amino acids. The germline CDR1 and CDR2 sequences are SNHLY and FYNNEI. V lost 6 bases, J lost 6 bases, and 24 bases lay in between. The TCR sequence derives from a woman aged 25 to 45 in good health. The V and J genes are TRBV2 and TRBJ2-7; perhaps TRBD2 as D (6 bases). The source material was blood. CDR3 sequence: CASSRGSGREFAEQYF. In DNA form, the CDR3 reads TGTGCCAGCAGCCGGGGGAGCGGCAGGGAATTTGCCGAGCAGTACTTC.